Given below is one T cell receptor beta chain in context. Its antigen is undetermined. With a J-beta primer mix and a sample-barcoded 5' primer, a second PCR ran about 7 to 12 cycles. TCRdb itself ran the 5' RACE reads through MiXCR, one entry per CDR3 protein. The sample yields approximately 1.5 million distinct CDR3 sequences, about 31% seen once. This entry belongs to a study of blood T cells in healthy people across ages. Notes on the study in general: Unsorted PBMCs ruled out conclusive naive versus antigen-experienced comparison. Naive CD4+ cells and diversity were both higher in long-lived donors than in aged donors.

Peripheral blood samples of around 9.8 milliliters were drawn from each donor. Sequenced sample: blood. This TCR came from a young woman in good health.

CDR3 DNA: TGCAGTGCTAATGGGTTGGAGTTCTTC. Residues: CSANGLEFF. The chain recombines TRBV20-1 with TRBJ2-1, with unresolved D. The CDR3 is 9 residues long. Trimming stripped 4 bases from V and 14 bases from J, with 9 bases between. CDR1 is DFQATT, CDR2 SNEGSKA, per germline (reference sequence).